One and the same sample provided the 11 T cell receptor beta chains below, sequenced in a study of patients and donors after allogeneic stem cell transplantation. One entry per CDR3 protein, called by TCRdb with MiXCR from the RT-PCR reads. The profile shows around 240,000 distinct CDR3 sequences, 12% to 15% of them singletons. Sequenced sample: blood, either unsorted or a sorted T cell fraction (not recorded which). These receptor sequences come from a human donor who was either an allogeneic HSCT recipient or a stem cell or donor lymphocyte infusion donor (not recorded which). It is not recorded whose cells these are; they may come from a transplant donor.

Ten or more counts support this clonotype. V gene TRBV7-2 combines with J gene TRBJ2-5, with TRBD1 matching over 7 bases. V was clipped by 0 bases and J by 5 bases; unmatched bases: 6. This CDR3 has 15 residues. Germline assignment: CDR1 SGHTA and CDR2 FQGNSA. This CDR3 reads CASSLATGIPETQYF. CDR3 in DNA: TGTGCCAGCAGCTTAGCGACAGGGATCCCGGAGACCCAGTACTTC.

This clonotype came up many times. The chain employs TRBV5-1 and TRBJ2-5, with TRBD1 matching 8 bases. The V gene's germline CDR1 is SGHRS and CDR2 YFSETQ. V lost 4 bases and J lost 4; bases outside the gene matches: 6. This CDR3 is built from 14 residues. CDR3 protein: CASSPTGGGETQYF. The CDR3 bases are TGCGCCAGCAGCCCTACAGGGGGAGGAGAGACCCAGTACTTC.

This chain joins TRBV12-3 or TRBV12-4 and TRBJ1-3; no definite D call. The CDR3 is 15 amino acids. V was cut by 6 bases and J by 2 bases, with 14 bases left in between. The CDR3 loop is CASSNGYPTGNTIYF. The CDR3 DNA sequence: TGTGCCAGCAGCAACGGCTACCCCACTGGAAACACCATATATTTT.

This clonotype was seen a few times. The V call is TRBV4-2, the J call TRBJ2-3; D is undetermined. Between the trimmed V and J ends, which lost 0 bases and 8 bases, there was a span of 12 bases. CDR1 LGHNA and CDR2 YNFKEQ come from the germline V gene. CDR3 size: 14 residues. In nucleotides, the CDR3 is TGTGCCAGCAGCCAAGATGTAGGGTTTGGTACGCAGTATTTT. It translates to CASSQDVGFGTQYF.

This clonotype occurred a few times. V and J are TRBV5-5 and TRBJ2-7, with D maybe TRBD1 (6 bases). The V gene's germline CDR1 is SGHKS and CDR2 YYEKEE (reference sequence). The ends were cut back, 2 bases at V and 4 bases at J, with 13 bases in the middle. The CDR3 length is 14 residues. The CDR3 region is CASSFLNREYEQYF. The CDR3 DNA sequence: TGTGCCAGCAGCTTCCTTAACAGGGAATACGAGCAGTACTTC.

This clonotype was found a few times. This chain uses TRBV7-9 with TRBJ1-1, with TRBD1 matching 7 bases. Trimming cost V 4 bases and J 3 bases; bases outside gene matches: 8. Per germline, CDR1 SEHNR and CDR2 FQNEAQ (reference sequence). The CDR3 has 15 amino acids. DNA for the CDR3: TGTGCCAGCAGCTCGGGACAGCAAGACCACACTGAAGCTTTCTTT. Translated, it gives CASSSGQQDHTEAFF.

J is TRBJ1-3 and V is TRBV2; TRBD1 aligns across 7 bases. CDR3 size: 15 residues. Trimming cost V 6 bases and J 8 bases; bases outside gene matches: 13. The germline V gene encodes CDR1 SNHLY and CDR2 FYNNEI. This CDR3 is CASRARGSSWDTIYF. The CDR3 bases are TGTGCCAGCAGAGCCAGGGGGTCTTCTTGGGACACCATATATTTT.

The chain employs TRBV20-1 and TRBJ2-7; TRBD2 is a possible D gene (6 bases). This CDR3 comprises 13 residues. The germline gives CDR1 DFQATT, CDR2 SNEGSKA (reference sequence). The V gene lost 4 bases and the J gene lost 5 bases, with 15 bases spanning the gap. The CDR3 protein is CSAKEGPVDEQYF. CDR3 sequence (DNA): TGCAGTGCTAAGGAGGGGCCGGTGGACGAGCAGTACTTC.

This clonotype was counted at least ten times. The chain carries TRBV20-1 and TRBJ2-7, with 8 positions matching TRBD2. CDR1 is DFQATT, CDR2 SNEGSKA, per germline (reference sequence). This CDR3 spans 13 amino acids. The junction had 1 base not matched to a gene; V was cut back by 0 bases and J by 3 bases. The CDR3: CSARDLAGYEQYF. Written as DNA, the CDR3 is TGCAGTGCTAGAGACCTAGCGGGCTACGAGCAGTACTTC.

This clonotype was seen more than once but under ten times. This chain uses TRBV11-1 with TRBJ1-5; D is undetermined. V was pared by 1 base and J by 3 bases, with 28 bases between. Per germline, CDR1 SGHAT and CDR2 FQDESV (reference sequence). The CDR3 is made up of 21 amino acids. Here the CDR3 reads CASSLVFMEDFVRRYNQPQHF. CDR3 in DNA: TGTGCCAGCAGCTTAGTGTTCATGGAGGATTTTGTCAGACGGTACAATCAGCCCCAGCATTTT.

V and J are TRBV6-1 and TRBJ1-6, with 9 bases identical to TRBD1. This CDR3 is 14 amino acids long. Trimming took 7 bases from V and 8 from J; bases not matched to a gene: 6. In germline, CDR1 is MNHNS, CDR2 SASEGT. CDR3 nucleotides: TGTGCCAGCAAATTCGGACAGGGGTATTCACCCCTCCACTTT. Amino acids: CASKFGQGYSPLHF.